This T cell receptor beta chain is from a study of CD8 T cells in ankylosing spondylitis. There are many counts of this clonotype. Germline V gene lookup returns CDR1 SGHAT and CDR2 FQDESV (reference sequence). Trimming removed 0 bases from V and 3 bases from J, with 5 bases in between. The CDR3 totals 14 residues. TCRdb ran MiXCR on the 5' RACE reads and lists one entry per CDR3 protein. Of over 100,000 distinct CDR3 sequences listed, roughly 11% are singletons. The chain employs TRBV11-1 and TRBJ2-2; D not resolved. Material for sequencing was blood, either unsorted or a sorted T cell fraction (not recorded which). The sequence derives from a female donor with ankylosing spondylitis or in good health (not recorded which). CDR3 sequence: CASSLAQDTGELFF. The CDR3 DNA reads TGTGCCAGCAGCTTAGCTCAGGACACCGGGGAGCTGTTTTTT.